This T cell receptor beta chain appears in the sequencing data of a study of CD8+ T cells in alopecia areata. Study-wide findings and caveats: Sharing of TCR sequences between patients (possibly for HLA-related reasons) was less clear than in mice.

Sequencing used cDNA as its template, made by extracting RNA and reverse transcribing it. Assay: immunoSEQ multiplex PCR; the TCRdb copy retains only in-frame clones and omits some. The sample consists of roughly 180,000 clones, 45% to 75% of them appearing once. The treatment: oral pan-JAK inhibitor, 5-10 mg twice daily. Individuals with alopecia areata gave both lesional scalp punch biopsies and peripheral blood for collection. PBMCs yielded sorted CD4+ and CD8+ T cells. On this clone: The antigen is undetermined.

The clonotype comes from a human donor with alopecia areata. The material sequenced was CD4+ T cells sorted from blood, taken at week 4, from a patient treated with tofacitinib.

The CDR3 DNA is TGTGCCTGGTCGACAGGAGGCTATGGCTACACCTTC. Translated: CAWSTGGYGYTF. This sequence joins TRBV30 and TRBJ1-2, with D perhaps TRBD1 (6 bases). V gave up 5 bases and J gave up 4 bases, with 11 bases separating them. CDR1 and CDR2 from the germline V gene are GTSNPN and SVGIG (reference sequence). This CDR3 region has 12 residues. Full variable domain (rest looked up from reference TRBV30 and TRBJ1-2): SQTIHQWPATLVQPVGSPLSLECTVEGTSNPNLYWYRQAAGRGLQLLFYSVGIGQISSEVPQNLSASRPQDRQFILSSKKLLLSDSGFYLCAWSTGGYGYTFGSGTRLTVV.